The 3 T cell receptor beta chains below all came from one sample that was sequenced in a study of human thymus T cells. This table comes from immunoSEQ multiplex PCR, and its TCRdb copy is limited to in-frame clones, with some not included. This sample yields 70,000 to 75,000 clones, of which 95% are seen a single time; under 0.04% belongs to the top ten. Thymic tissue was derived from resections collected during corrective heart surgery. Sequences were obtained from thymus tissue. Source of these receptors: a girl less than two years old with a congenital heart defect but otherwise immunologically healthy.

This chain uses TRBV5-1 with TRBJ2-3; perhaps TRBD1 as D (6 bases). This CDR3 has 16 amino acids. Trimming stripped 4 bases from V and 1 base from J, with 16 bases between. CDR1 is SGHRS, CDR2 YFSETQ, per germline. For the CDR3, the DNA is TGCGCCAGCAGCCCGGACAGAGTAAACTGCACAGATACGCAGTATTTT. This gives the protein CASSPDRVNCTDTQYF. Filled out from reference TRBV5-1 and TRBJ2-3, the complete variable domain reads KAGVTQTPRYLIKTRGQQVTLSCSPISGHRSVSWYQQTPGQGLQFLFEYFSETQRNKGNFPGRFSGRQFSNSRSEMNVSTLELGDSALYLCASSPDRVNCTDTQYFGPGTRLTVL.

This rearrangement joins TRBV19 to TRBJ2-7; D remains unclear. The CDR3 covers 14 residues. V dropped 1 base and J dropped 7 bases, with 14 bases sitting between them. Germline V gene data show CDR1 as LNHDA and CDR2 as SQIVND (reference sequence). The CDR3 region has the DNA TGTGCCAGTAGTATAGTGTATACGGCCGGTGAGCAGTACTTC. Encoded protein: CASSIVYTAGEQYF.

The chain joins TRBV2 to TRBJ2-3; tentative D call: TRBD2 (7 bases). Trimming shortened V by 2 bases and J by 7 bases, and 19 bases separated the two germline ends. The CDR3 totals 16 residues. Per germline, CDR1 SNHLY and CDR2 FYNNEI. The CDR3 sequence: CASSEMGRGGMNTQYF. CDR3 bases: TGTGCCAGCAGTGAAATGGGGAGGGGGGGCATGAATACGCAGTATTTT.